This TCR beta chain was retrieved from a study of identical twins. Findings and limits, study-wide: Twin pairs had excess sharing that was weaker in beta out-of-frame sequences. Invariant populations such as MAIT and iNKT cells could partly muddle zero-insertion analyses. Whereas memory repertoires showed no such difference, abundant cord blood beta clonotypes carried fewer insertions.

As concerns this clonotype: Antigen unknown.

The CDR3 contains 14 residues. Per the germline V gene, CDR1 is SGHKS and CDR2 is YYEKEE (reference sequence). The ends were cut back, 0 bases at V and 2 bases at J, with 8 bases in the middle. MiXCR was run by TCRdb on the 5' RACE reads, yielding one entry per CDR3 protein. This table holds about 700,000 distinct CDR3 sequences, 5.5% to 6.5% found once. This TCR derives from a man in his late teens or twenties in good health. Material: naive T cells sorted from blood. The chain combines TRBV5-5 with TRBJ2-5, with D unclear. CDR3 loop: CASSLVVRQETQYF. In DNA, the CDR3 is TGTGCCAGCAGCTTGGTGGTTAGACAAGAGACCCAGTACTTC.